This T cell receptor (beta chain) stems from a study of sequential checkpoint blockade in melanoma. Study-wide context: Randomization was 1:1 between first-line nivolumab→ipilimumab and ipilimumab→nivolumab. Each arm's sequence ended with maintenance nivolumab. About two dozen patients had tumor biopsies before treatment and at week 13.

Broader study findings: Mutational load did not correlate with tumor T-cell fraction or clonality.

CDR1 is KGHSH, CDR2 LQKENI, per germline. The CDR3 spans 16 residues. V was shortened by 3 bases and J by 0 bases, with 13 bases between the two germline ends. The treatment: randomized to nivolumab then ipilimumab (arm A) or the reverse (arm B). This clone was found once. Its specificity is not known. Profiling relied on immunoSEQ multiplex PCR, and the TCRdb table lists in-frame clones only, not all of them. The data hold around 7,000 clones, with more than 20% observed a single time. The receptor was derived from a human donor with melanoma. V and J are TRBV18 and TRBJ2-3, with D tentatively TRBD2 (7 bases). Material: tumor tissue (inferred from file names), obtained from a patient given nivolumab and ipilimumab in sequence. Here the CDR3 DNA reads TGTGCCAGCTCACCGATGAGGGGGGGAAGCACAGATACGCAGTATTTT. Its translation is CASSPMRGGSTDTQYF.